This is a list of T cell receptor beta chains from one sample in a study of T cell responses to AZD1222 COVID-19 vaccine. Assay: immunoSEQ multiplex PCR; the TCRdb copy retains only in-frame clones and omits some. The sample yields approximately 70,000 clones, 82% seen once. Sequenced here: peripheral blood, sampled on day 0 of AZD1222 vaccination. The receptors derive from an adult in good health. Both conserved end residues are part of each CDR3. The D gene is left open where the match is weak. Rows give clone size only sometimes, using once, few, many, or a class for an expanded clone.

D gene	clone size	J gene	V gene	CDR3 DNA	CDR3 protein
-	-	TRBJ2-7	TRBV6-5	TGTGCCAGCAGTTGGGGTGGGGAGACCTACGAGCAGTACTTC	CASSWGGETYEQYF
TRBD1	-	TRBJ2-2	TRBV2	TGTGCCAGCAGTACGGACAGGGCTGGGGGAAGCAACACCGGGGAGCTGTTTTTT	CASSTDRAGGSNTGELFF
TRBD1	-	TRBJ1-1	TRBV7-2	TGTGCCAGCAGCTTAAGAGGTGGGACAGGGGCTTTGAACACTGAAGCTTTCTTT	CASSLRGGTGALNTEAFF
-	-	TRBJ2-4	TRBV28	TGTGCCAGCAGTTCCGCAGCCATTCAGTACTTC	CASSSAAIQYF
TRBD2	once	TRBJ2-2	TRBV9	TGTGCCAGCAGCTCCGGACTAGCGGGGGGGCCGGGAACCGGGGAGCTGTTTTTT	CASSSGLAGGPGTGELFF
TRBD2	-	TRBJ2-5	TRBV5-4	TGTGCCAGCAGCTTTGGGAGGGAAGAGACCCAGTACTTC	CASSFGREETQYF
TRBD1	once	TRBJ1-1	TRBV15	TGTGCCACCAGCAGGGCCGGGACAGGGAGGACTGAAGCTTTCTTT	CATSRAGTGRTEAFF
-	-	TRBJ1-5	TRBV23-1	TGCGCCAGCAGTCAAATGGGGACGCCAAGCAATCAGCCCCAGCATTTT	CASSQMGTPSNQPQHF
-	-	TRBJ2-7	TRBV5-5	TGTGCCAGCAGCTTGGGGCCAGGGGGGTACGAGCAGTACTTC	CASSLGPGGYEQYF
-	-	TRBJ2-1	TRBV19	TGTGCCAGTAGTATGGATCAGGGGCTCTACAATGAGCAGTTCTTC	CASSMDQGLYNEQFF
-	few	TRBJ1-1	TRBV19	TGTGCCAGTAAAGGGACCCTTCAGGGGTCTGAAGCTTTCTTT	CASKGTLQGSEAFF
TRBD1	-	TRBJ2-2	TRBV5-1	TGCGCCAGCAACAACAGGGGGCGCGGCACCGGGGAGCTGTTTTTT	CASNNRGRGTGELFF
-	-	TRBJ1-4	TRBV6-5	TGTGCCAGCAGGGTCAACAGGGTTAGCGAAAAACTGTTTTTT	CASRVNRVSEKLFF
-	-	TRBJ1-5	TRBV6-2/TRBV6-3	TGTGCCAGCAGTTACCCCGGACGGGGTCAGCCCCAGCATTTT	CASSYPGRGQPQHF
-	-	TRBJ1-2	TRBV6-2/TRBV6-3	TGTGCCAGCAGTTACACTGCGGTACACTATGGCTACACCTTC	CASSYTAVHYGYTF
-	once	TRBJ1-1	TRBV18	TGTGCCAGCTCACCGCTCGGCCCGGACGAAGCTTTCTTT	CASSPLGPDEAFF
-	-	TRBJ1-2	TRBV6-2/TRBV6-3	TGTGCCAGCAGTCCGGGCCTTGGCTACACCTTC	CASSPGLGYTF
TRBD1	-	TRBJ1-2	TRBV7-3	TGTGCCAGCAGCTTGGGCAGGGGGGATGGCTACACCTTC	CASSLGRGDGYTF
TRBD2	-	TRBJ2-5	TRBV11-2	TGTGCCAGCAGCTTGACTAGCGGGGGGCAAGAGACCCAGTACTTC	CASSLTSGGQETQYF
TRBD2	-	TRBJ2-7	TRBV10-3	TGTGCCATCAGAGGACTAGCGGGGGGGAACTACGAGCAGTACTTC	CAIRGLAGGNYEQYF
-	-	TRBJ1-6	TRBV28	TGTGCCAGCAGTTCCGCCTCTAGAGCGAACTCCTATAATTCACCCCTCCACTTT	CASSSASRANSYNSPLHF
TRBD1	-	TRBJ1-2	TRBV3-1/TRBV3-2	TGTGCCAGCAGCCAAGATCTGACAGGGGGCATTGGCTACACCTTC	CASSQDLTGGIGYTF
-	-	TRBJ2-1	TRBV12-5	TGTGCTAGTGGTTTAGGGCAGGGTTTGTCTGGTGAGCAGTTCTTC	CASGLGQGLSGEQFF
-	few	TRBJ1-3	TRBV7-2	TGTGCCAGCAGCCCCCGCGAGGCGAATGGAAACACCATATATTTT	CASSPREANGNTIYF
-	-	TRBJ2-7	TRBV27	TGTGCCAGCAGTCCCGGAATATACTACGAGCAGTACTTC	CASSPGIYYEQYF
-	-	TRBJ1-2	TRBV6-1	TGTGCCAGCAGTGAAGACGTAGGCTACACCTTC	CASSEDVGYTF
-	-	TRBJ1-5	TRBV6-5	TGTGCCAGCCTGGATTGGGGGAGTCAGCCCCAGCATTTT	CASLDWGSQPQHF
TRBD2	-	TRBJ2-7	TRBV9	TGTGCCAGCAGCGAGGGTAGCGGGGGGCAGTACTTC	CASSEGSGGQYF
-	-	TRBJ1-6	TRBV19	TGTGCCAGTAGTGAAGGAACAGGGAATTCACCCCTCCACTTT	CASSEGTGNSPLHF
-	few	TRBJ1-5	TRBV7-3	TGTGCCAGCAGCTTATGGGGGCAGCCCCAGCATTTT	CASSLWGQPQHF
-	few	TRBJ2-6	TRBV5-6	TGTGCCAGCAGCGTGGCGGTTGAGAAAGACCTCTCTGGGGCCAACGTCCTGACTTTC	CASSVAVEKDLSGANVLTF
-	-	TRBJ1-4	TRBV5-6	TGTGCCAGCAGTCCCCCGGGACTGAGAGAAAAACTGTTTTTT	CASSPPGLREKLFF
TRBD1	few	TRBJ2-2	TRBV9	TGTGCCAGCAGCCTCCGGGACAGCGGGGAGCTGTTTTTT	CASSLRDSGELFF
-	-	TRBJ2-3	TRBV6-5	TGTGCCAGCAGTTACACCCGAACGGGGGTTGCAGATACGCAGTATTTT	CASSYTRTGVADTQYF
TRBD1	-	TRBJ1-2	TRBV7-2	TGTGCCAGCAGCCCCCCGGGACAGGACACTTATGGCTACACCTTC	CASSPPGQDTYGYTF
-	-	TRBJ2-1	TRBV19	TGTGCCAGTAGTGGGCAGTACAATGAGCAGTTCTTC	CASSGQYNEQFF
-	-	TRBJ2-3	TRBV7-9	TGTGCCAGCAGCATAACTGGGACCACAGATACGCAGTATTTT	CASSITGTTDTQYF
-	-	TRBJ1-5	TRBV15	TGTGCCACCAGCCCCCTTGGGGGGCCCTTTAGCAATCAGCCCCAGCATTTT	CATSPLGGPFSNQPQHF
-	few	TRBJ2-7	TRBV4-2	TGTGCCAGCAGCGGCACAGGGTTCAACGAGCAGTACTTC	CASSGTGFNEQYF
-	-	TRBJ1-5	TRBV12-3/TRBV12-4	TGTGCCAGCAGTTCCGGGGGACAGCCCCAGCATTTT	CASSSGGQPQHF